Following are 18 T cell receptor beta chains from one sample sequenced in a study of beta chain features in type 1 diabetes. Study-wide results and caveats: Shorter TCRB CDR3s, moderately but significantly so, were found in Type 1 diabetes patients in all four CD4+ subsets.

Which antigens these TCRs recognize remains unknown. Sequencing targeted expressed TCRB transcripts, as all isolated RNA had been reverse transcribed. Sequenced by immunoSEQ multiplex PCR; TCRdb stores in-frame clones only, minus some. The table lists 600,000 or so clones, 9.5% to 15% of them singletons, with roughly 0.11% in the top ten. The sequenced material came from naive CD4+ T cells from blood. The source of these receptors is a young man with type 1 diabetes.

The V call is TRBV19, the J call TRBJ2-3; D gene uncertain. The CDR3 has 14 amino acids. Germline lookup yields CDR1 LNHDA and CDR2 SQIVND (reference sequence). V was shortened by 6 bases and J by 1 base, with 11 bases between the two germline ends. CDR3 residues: CASSRSIRTDTQYF. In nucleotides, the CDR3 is TGTGCCAGTAGCCGTAGCATCCGCACAGATACGCAGTATTTT.

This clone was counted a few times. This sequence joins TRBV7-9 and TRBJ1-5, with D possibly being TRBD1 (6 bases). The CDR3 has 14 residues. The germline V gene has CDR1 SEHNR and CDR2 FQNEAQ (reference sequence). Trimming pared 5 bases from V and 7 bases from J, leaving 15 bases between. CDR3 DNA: TGTGCCAGCAGCCCCCCCGGGGGGCTACAGCCCCAGCATTTT. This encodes CASSPPGGLQPQHF.

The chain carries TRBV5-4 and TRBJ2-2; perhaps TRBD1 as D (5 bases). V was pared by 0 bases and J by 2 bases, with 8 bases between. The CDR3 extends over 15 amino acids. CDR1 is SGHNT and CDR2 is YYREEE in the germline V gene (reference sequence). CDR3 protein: CASSLEGLNTGELFF. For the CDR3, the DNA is TGTGCCAGCAGCTTGGAGGGGCTTAACACCGGGGAGCTGTTTTTT.

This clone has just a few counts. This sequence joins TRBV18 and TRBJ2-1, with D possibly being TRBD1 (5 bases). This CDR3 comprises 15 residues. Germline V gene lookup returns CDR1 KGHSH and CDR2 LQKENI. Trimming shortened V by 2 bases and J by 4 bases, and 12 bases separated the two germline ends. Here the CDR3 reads CASSPDLGDYNEQFF. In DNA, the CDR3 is TGTGCCAGCTCACCAGATTTAGGGGATTACAATGAGCAGTTCTTC.

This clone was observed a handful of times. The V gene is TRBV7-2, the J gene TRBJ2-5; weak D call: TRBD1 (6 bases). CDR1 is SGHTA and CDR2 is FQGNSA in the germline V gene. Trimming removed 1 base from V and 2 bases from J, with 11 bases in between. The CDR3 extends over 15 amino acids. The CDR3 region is CASSLVWGTQETQYF. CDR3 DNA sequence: TGTGCCAGCAGCTTAGTCTGGGGGACACAAGAGACCCAGTACTTC.

The CDR3 coding sequence is TGTGCCAGCAGTGAAGCCGGGGTGGGCTTCGCCGGCTACACCTTC. Amino acids: CASSEAGVGFAGYTF. The rearrangement joins TRBV6-1 to TRBJ1-2; D call uncertain. The CDR3 consists of 15 residues. Trimming removed 0 bases from V and 8 bases from J, with 16 bases in between. The germline V gene encodes CDR1 MNHNS and CDR2 SASEGT.

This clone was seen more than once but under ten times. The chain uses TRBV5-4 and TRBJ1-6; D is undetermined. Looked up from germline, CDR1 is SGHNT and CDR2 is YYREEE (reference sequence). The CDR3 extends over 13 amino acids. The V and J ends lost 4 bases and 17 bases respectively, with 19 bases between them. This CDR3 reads CASSTDGSSEVHF. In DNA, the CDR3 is TGTGCCAGCAGCACAGACGGTAGTTCTGAGGTCCACTTT.

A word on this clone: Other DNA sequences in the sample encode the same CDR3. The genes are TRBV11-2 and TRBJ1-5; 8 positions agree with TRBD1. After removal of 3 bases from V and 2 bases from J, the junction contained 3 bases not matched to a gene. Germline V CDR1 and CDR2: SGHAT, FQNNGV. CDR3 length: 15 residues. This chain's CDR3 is CASSLETGGNQPQHF. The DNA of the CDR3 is TGTGCCAGCAGCTTGGAGACAGGGGGCAATCAGCCCCAGCATTTT.

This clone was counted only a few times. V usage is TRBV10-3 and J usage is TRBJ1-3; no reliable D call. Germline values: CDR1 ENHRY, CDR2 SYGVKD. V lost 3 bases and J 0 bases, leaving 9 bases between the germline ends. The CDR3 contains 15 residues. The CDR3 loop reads CAISDGLTSGNTIYF. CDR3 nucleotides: TGTGCCATCAGTGACGGCCTCACCTCTGGAAACACCATATATTTT.

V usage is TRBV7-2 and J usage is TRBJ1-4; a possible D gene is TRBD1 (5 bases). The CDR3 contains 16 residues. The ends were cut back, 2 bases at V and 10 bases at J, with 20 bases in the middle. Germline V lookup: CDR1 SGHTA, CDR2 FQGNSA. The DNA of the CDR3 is TGTGCCAGCAGCTTAACCACAGGCCTGATGGTAGGAAAACTGTTTTTT. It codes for CASSLTTGLMVGKLFF.

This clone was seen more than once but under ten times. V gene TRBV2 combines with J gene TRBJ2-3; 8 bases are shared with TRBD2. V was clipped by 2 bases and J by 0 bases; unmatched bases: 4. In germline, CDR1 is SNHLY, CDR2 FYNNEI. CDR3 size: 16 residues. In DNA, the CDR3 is TGTGCCAGCAGTGAACTAGCGGGTTCTAGCACAGATACGCAGTATTTT. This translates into CASSELAGSSTDTQYF.

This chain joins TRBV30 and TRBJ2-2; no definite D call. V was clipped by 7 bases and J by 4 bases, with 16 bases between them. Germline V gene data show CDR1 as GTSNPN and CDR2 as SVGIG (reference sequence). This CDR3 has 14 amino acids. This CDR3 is CALKPGPGTGELFF. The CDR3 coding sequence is TGTGCCTTAAAGCCCGGGCCCGGCACCGGGGAGCTGTTTTTT.

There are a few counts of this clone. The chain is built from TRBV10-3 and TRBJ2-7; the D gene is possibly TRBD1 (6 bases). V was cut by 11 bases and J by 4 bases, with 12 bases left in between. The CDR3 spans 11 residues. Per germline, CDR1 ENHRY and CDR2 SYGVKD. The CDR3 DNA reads TGTGCCGTACAACAGGGTTACGAGCAGTACTTC. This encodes CAVQQGYEQYF.

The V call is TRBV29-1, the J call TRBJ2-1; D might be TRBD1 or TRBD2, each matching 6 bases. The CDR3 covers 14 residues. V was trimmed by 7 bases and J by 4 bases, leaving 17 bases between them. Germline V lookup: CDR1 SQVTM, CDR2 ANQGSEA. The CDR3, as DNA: TGCAGCGCCGTTCAGACGGGGGCTTACAATGAGCAGTTCTTC. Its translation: CSAVQTGAYNEQFF.

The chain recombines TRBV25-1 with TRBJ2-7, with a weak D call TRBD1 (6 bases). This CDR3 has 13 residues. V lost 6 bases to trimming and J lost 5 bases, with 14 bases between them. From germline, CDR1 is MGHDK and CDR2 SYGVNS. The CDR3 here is CASSTTGFNEQYF. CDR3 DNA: TGTGCCAGCAGCACTACAGGGTTCAACGAGCAGTACTTC.

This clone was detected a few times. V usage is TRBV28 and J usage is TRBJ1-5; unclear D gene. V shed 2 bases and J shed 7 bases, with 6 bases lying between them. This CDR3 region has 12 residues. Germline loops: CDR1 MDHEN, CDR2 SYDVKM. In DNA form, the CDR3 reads TGTGCCAGCAGTTTACTCTCGCAGCCCCAGCATTTT. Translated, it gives CASSLLSQPQHF.

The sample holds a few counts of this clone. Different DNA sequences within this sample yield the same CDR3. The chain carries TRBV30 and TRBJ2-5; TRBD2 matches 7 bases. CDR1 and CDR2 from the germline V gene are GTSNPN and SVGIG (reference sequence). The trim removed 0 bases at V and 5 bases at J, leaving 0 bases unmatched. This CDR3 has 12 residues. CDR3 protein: CAWSVGGETQYF. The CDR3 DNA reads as TGTGCCTGGAGTGTCGGGGGGGAGACCCAGTACTTC. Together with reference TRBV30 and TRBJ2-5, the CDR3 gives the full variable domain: SQTIHQWPATLVQPVGSPLSLECTVEGTSNPNLYWYRQAAGRGLQLLFYSVGIGQISSEVPQNLSASRPQDRQFILSSKKLLLSDSGFYLCAWSVGGETQYFGPGTRLLVL.

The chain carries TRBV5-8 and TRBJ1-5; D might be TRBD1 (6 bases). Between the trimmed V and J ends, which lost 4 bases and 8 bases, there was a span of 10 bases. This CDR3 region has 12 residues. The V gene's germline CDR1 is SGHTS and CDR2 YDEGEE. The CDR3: CASSGQGKPQHF. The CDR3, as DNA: TGTGCCAGCAGCGGGCAGGGGAAGCCCCAGCATTTT.